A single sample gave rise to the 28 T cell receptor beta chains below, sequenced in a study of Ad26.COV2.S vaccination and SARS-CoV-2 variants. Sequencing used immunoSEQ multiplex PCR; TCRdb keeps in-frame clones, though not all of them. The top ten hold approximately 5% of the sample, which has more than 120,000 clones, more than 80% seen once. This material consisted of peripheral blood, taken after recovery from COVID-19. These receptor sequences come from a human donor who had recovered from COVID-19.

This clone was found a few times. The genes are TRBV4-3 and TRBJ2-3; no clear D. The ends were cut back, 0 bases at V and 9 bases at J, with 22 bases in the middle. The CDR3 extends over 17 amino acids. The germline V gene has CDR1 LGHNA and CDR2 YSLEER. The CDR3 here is CASSQEFLPYRSRTQYF. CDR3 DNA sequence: TGCGCCAGCAGCCAAGAGTTCCTGCCCTATAGATCGAGGACGCAGTATTTT.

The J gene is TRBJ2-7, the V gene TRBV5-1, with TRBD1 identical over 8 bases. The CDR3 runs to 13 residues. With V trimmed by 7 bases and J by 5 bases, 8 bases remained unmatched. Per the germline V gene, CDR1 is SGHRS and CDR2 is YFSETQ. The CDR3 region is CASRTGLGNEQYF. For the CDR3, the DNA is TGCGCCAGCCGGACAGGGTTGGGTAACGAGCAGTACTTC.

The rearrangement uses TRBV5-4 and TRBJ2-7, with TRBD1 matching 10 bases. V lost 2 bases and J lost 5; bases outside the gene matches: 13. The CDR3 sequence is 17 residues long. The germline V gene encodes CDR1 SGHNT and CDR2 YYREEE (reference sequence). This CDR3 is CASSLGSLRDRGNEQYF. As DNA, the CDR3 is TGTGCCAGCAGCTTAGGTTCCCTCCGGGACAGGGGTAACGAGCAGTACTTC.

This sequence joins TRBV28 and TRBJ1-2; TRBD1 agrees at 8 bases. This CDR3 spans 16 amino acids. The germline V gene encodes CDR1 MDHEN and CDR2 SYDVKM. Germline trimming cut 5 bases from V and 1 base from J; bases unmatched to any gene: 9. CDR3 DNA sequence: TGTGCCAGCAGTCCTGCCCCCGGACAGGGTAACTATGGCTACACCTTC. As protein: CASSPAPGQGNYGYTF.

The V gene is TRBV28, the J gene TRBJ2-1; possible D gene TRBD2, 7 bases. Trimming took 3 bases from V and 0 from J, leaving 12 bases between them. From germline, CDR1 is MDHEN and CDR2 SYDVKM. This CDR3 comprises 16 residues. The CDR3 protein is CASSLRGRSSYNEQFF. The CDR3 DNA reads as TGTGCCAGCAGTTTGCGGGGGCGGAGCTCCTACAATGAGCAGTTCTTC.

CDR3 sequence (DNA): TGTGCCACCCAGGGCGGGTCGGGCGTGAACACTGAAGCTTTCTTT. Protein: CATQGGSGVNTEAFF. The chain uses TRBV19 and TRBJ1-1; a weak D match, TRBD1 (5 bases). The CDR3 length is 15 residues. V gave up 10 bases and J gave up 0 bases, with 18 bases separating them. The germline CDR1 and CDR2 sequences are LNHDA and SQIVND (reference sequence).

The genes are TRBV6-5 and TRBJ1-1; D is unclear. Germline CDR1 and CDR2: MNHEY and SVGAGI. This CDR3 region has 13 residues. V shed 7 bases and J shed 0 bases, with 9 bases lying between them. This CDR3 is CASTRGLNTEAFF. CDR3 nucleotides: TGTGCCAGCACGCGGGGATTGAACACTGAAGCTTTCTTT.

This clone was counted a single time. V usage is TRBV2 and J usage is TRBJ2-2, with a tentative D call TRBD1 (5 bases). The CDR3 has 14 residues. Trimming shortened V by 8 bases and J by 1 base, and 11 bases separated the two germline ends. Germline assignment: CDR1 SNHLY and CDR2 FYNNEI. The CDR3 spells CASPKQENTGELFF. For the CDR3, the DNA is TGTGCCAGCCCCAAACAGGAGAACACCGGGGAGCTGTTTTTT.

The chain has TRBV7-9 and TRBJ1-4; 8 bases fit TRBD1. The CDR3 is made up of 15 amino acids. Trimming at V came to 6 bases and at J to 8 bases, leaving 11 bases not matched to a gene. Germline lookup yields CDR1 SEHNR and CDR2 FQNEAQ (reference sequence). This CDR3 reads CASRGRGDRGEKLFF. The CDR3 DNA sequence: TGTGCCAGCAGGGGAAGAGGAGACAGGGGCGAAAAACTGTTTTTT.

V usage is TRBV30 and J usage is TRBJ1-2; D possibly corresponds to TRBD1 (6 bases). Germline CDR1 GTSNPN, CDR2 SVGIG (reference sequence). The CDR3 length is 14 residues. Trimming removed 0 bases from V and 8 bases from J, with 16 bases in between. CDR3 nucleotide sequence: TGTGCCTGGAGTGTATCCGTGGGGGCTGAGGGCTACACCTTC. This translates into CAWSVSVGAEGYTF.

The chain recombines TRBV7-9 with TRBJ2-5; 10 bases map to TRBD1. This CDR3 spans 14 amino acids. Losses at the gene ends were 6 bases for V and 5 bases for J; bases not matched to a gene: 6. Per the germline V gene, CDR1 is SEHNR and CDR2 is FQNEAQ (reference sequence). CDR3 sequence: CASSATGGRETQYF. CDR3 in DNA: TGTGCCAGCAGTGCGACAGGGGGCCGGGAGACCCAGTACTTC.

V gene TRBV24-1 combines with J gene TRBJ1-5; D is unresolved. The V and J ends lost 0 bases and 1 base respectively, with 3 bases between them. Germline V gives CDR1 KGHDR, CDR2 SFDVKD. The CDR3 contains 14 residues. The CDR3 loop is CATSDLRSNQPQHF. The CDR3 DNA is TGTGCCACCAGTGATTTGAGGAGCAATCAGCCCCAGCATTTT.

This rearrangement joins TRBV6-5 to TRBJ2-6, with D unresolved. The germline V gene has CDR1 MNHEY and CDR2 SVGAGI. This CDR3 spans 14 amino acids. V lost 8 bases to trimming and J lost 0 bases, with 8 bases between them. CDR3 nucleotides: TGTGCCAGCGTAGGATACTCTGGGGCCAACGTCCTGACTTTC. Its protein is CASVGYSGANVLTF.

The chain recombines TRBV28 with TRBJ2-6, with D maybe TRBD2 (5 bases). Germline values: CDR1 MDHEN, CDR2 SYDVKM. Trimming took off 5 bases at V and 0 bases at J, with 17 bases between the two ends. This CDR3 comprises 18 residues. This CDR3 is CASSHSGSRDSGANVLTF. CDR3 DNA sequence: TGTGCCAGCAGTCATTCGGGGTCTAGGGACTCTGGGGCCAACGTCCTGACTTTC. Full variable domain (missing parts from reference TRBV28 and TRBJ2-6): DVKVTQSSRYLVKRTGEKVFLECVQDMDHENMFWYRQDPGLGLRLIYFSYDVKMKEKGDIPEGYSVSREKKERFSLILESASTNQTSMYLCASSHSGSRDSGANVLTFGAGSRLTVL.

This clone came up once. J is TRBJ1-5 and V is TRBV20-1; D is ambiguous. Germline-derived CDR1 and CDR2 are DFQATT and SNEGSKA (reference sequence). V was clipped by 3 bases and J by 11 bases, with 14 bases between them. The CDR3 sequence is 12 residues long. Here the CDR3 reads CSASDVLKTQHF. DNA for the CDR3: TGCAGTGCTAGTGACGTGTTAAAGACCCAGCATTTT.

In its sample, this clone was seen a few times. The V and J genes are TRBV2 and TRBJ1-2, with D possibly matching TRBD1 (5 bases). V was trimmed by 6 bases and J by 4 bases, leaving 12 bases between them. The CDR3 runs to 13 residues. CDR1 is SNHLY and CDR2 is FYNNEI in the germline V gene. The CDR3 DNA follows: TGTGCCAGCAGCTCGGACGGGACCTATGGCTACACCTTC. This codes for CASSSDGTYGYTF.

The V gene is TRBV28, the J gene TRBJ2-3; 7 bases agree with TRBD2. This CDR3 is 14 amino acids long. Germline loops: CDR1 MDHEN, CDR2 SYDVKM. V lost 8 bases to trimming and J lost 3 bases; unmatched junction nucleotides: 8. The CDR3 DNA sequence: TGTGCCAGCCTTGACTCGGGGGGAACAGATACGCAGTATTTT. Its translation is CASLDSGGTDTQYF.

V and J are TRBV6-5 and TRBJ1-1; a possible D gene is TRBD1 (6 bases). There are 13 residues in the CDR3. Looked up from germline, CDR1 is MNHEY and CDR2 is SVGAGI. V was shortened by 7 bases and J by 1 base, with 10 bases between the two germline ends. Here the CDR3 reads CASTGQQNTEAFF. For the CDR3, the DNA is TGTGCCAGCACGGGACAACAGAACACTGAAGCTTTCTTT.

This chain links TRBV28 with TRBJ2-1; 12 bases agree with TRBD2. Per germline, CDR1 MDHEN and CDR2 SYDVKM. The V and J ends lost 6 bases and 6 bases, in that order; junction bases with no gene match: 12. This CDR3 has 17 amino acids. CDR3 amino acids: CASSDPPTSGGPNEQFF. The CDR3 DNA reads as TGTGCCAGCAGCGACCCACCGACTAGCGGGGGACCCAATGAGCAGTTCTTC.

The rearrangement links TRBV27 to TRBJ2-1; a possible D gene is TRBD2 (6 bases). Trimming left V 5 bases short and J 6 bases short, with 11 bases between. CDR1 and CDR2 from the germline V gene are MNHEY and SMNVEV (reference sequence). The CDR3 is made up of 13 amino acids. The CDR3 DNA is TGTGCCAGCAGTCCTATGGGGGGCAATGAGCAGTTCTTC. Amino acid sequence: CASSPMGGNEQFF.

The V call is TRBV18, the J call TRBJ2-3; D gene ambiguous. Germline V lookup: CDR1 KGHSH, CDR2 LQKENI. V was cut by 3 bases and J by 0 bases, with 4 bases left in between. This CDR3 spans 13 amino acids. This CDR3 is CASSPGSTDTQYF. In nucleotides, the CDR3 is TGTGCCAGCTCACCGGGAAGCACAGATACGCAGTATTTT.

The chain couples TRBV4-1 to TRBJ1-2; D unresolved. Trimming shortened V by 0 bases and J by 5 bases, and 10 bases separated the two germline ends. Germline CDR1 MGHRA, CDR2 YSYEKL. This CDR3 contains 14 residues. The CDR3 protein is CASSQEPAEYGYTF. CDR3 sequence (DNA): TGCGCCAGCAGCCAAGAGCCAGCGGAGTATGGCTACACCTTC.

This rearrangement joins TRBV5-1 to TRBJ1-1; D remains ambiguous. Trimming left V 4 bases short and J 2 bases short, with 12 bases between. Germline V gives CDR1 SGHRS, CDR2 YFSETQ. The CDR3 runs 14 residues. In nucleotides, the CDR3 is TGCGCCAGCAGCGGAGACGGTTCTAACACTGAAGCTTTCTTT. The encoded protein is CASSGDGSNTEAFF.

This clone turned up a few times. CDR3: CASSYSKTGPNEQFF. DNA of the CDR3: TGTGCCAGCAGTTACTCGAAGACGGGCCCCAATGAGCAGTTCTTC. The chain links TRBV6-5 to TRBJ2-1; D uncertain. Deletions cut 0 bases from V and 6 bases from J, with 12 bases between. The germline V gene encodes CDR1 MNHEY and CDR2 SVGAGI. The CDR3 runs 15 residues.

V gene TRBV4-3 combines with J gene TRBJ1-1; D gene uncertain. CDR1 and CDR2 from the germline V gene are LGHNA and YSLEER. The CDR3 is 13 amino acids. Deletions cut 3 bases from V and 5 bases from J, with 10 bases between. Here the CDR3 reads CASSHYKWTEAFF. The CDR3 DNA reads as TGCGCCAGCAGCCATTACAAGTGGACTGAAGCTTTCTTT.

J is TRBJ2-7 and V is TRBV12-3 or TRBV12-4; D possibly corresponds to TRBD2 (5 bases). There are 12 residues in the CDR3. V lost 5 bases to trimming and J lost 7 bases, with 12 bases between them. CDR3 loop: CASSKERREQYF. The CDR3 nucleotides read TGTGCCAGCAGTAAGGAGAGGAGGGAGCAGTACTTC.

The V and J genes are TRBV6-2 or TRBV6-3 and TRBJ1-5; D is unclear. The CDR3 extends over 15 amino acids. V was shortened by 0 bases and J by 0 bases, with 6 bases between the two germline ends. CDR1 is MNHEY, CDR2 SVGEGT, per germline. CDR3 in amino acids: CASSYSSFSNQPQHF. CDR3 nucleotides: TGTGCCAGCAGTTACTCGTCCTTTAGCAATCAGCCCCAGCATTTT.

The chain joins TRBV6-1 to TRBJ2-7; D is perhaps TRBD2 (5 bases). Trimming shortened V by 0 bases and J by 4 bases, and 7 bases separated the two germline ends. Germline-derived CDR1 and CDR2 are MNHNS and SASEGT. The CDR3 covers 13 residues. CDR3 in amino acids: CASSEARGYEQYF. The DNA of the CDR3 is TGTGCCAGCAGTGAAGCACGGGGTTACGAGCAGTACTTC.